Listed below are T cell receptor beta chains from one sample, sequenced in a study of shared clonotypes between healthy human individuals. Sequenced by immunoSEQ multiplex PCR; TCRdb stores in-frame clones only, minus some. The sample yields 470,000 or so clones, over 70% seen once. The specimen sequenced was PBMCs. These receptor sequences come from a middle-aged woman in good health. Some clones in this sample may be carry-over from other donors' samples. Each CDR3 is given with its conserved first and last residue. D genes are given only for firm matches. The size field is filled for only some rows; it gives once, few, many or a size class.

d_call	j_call	clone_size	cdr3_length	v_call	cdr3_nt	cdr3_aa
-	TRBJ2-2	few	17	TRBV9	TGTGCCAGCAGCGTCACAGAGACTAGTGGGAACACCGGGGAGCTGTTTTTT	CASSVTETSGNTGELFF
TRBD2	TRBJ2-5	many	15	TRBV5-1	TGCGCCAGCAGCCAGGGAGGGACCCGCGAAGAGACCCAGTACTTC	CASSQGGTREETQYF
-	TRBJ1-2	-	15	TRBV6-1	TGTGCCAGCAATGAGGGACCGGGAATCGGCTATGGCTACACCTTC	CASNEGPGIGYGYTF
TRBD1	TRBJ1-4	-	13	TRBV10-3	TGTGCCATCAGAGACAGGGCCGGCGAAAAACTGTTTTTT	CAIRDRAGEKLFF
-	TRBJ2-7	-	16	TRBV9	TGTGCCAGCAGCGTAGCAAGGGACGGTGACTCCTACGAGCAGTACTTC	CASSVARDGDSYEQYF
-	TRBJ2-5	-	13	TRBV2	TGTGCCAGCAGCGGTGACAACCAAGAGACCCAGTACTTC	CASSGDNQETQYF
-	TRBJ2-2	-	16	TRBV9	TGTGCCAGCAGCCCCCGAGTGGGACCTGACACCGGGGAGCTGTTTTTT	CASSPRVGPDTGELFF
-	TRBJ1-1	many	14	TRBV19	TGTGCCAGTAGTATTGCAGGGCTGTGGACTGAAGCTTTCTTT	CASSIAGLWTEAFF
-	TRBJ2-1	-	12	TRBV7-9	TGTGCCAGCAGCTTATCTGTCAATGAGCAGTTCTTC	CASSLSVNEQFF
-	TRBJ2-7	-	13	TRBV5-1	TGCGCCAGCAGCTTGGCTGGCAGGTCGAACCAGTACTTC	CASSLAGRSNQYF
-	TRBJ1-3	-	14	TRBV7-2	TGTGCCAGCAGCCCTCCGGGGTCCGGAGCCACCATATATTTT	CASSPPGSGATIYF
-	TRBJ2-3	-	13	TRBV29-1	TGCAGCGTTGAACCAGGGCTCACAGATACGCAGTATTTT	CSVEPGLTDTQYF
TRBD2	TRBJ2-7	once	18	TRBV30	TGTGCCTGGAGTGCAGGGAGGCTAGCGGGGGGGACCCCCTACGAGCAGTACTTC	CAWSAGRLAGGTPYEQYF
TRBD1	TRBJ1-2	-	17	TRBV5-4	TGTGCCAGCAGCTTGGCCCAGGTGGGGACAGGGGGTTATGGCTACACCTTC	CASSLAQVGTGGYGYTF
TRBD1	TRBJ1-3	-	16	TRBV9	TGTGCCAGCAGCCCCCACCGACAGGGGGCTGGAAACACCATATATTTT	CASSPHRQGAGNTIYF
-	TRBJ1-4	-	16	TRBV5-1	TGCGCCAGCAGCTTGGGCCCAGGGGAGGGTAATGAAAAACTGTTTTTT	CASSLGPGEGNEKLFF
-	TRBJ2-7	-	11	TRBV29-1	TGCAGCGTGGGACCTGGCTACGAGCAGTACTTC	CSVGPGYEQYF
-	TRBJ2-7	-	13	TRBV18	TGTGCCAGCTCACCCCCTCAGAGGTCCGAGCAGTACTTC	CASSPPQRSEQYF
-	TRBJ2-5	-	16	TRBV4-3	TGCGCCAGCAGCCAAGATCGATCAGGGACGGGGGAGACCCAGTACTTC	CASSQDRSGTGETQYF
-	TRBJ2-1	-	15	TRBV19	TGTGCCACCAAAGCCCAAGGCCTCTCCTACAATGAGCAGTTCTTC	CATKAQGLSYNEQFF
-	TRBJ2-2	-	14	TRBV5-1	TGCGCCAGCAGCTTGTCCGGAAACACCGGGGAGCTGTTTTTT	CASSLSGNTGELFF
TRBD2	TRBJ2-1	many	14	TRBV10-3	TGTGCCATCAGTGCGGGAGGGACCTACAATGAGCAGTTCTTC	CAISAGGTYNEQFF
-	TRBJ1-4	-	14	TRBV2	TGTGCCACCCAGGGCAGTGGGCCAAATGAAAAACTGTTTTTT	CATQGSGPNEKLFF
TRBD1	TRBJ1-5	-	16	TRBV5-5	TGTGCCAGCAGCTGGACCGGGACAGAAGGAAGGCAGCCCCAGCATTTT	CASSWTGTEGRQPQHF
TRBD2	TRBJ2-3	-	16	TRBV2	TGTGCCAGCAGTGCACTAGCGGGAGCTGGCACAGATACGCAGTATTTT	CASSALAGAGTDTQYF
TRBD2	TRBJ2-1	-	15	TRBV7-3	TGTGCCAGCAGCTTGGGCGGGAGATCTTGGAATGAGCAGTTCTTC	CASSLGGRSWNEQFF
TRBD1	TRBJ2-3	-	16	TRBV4-2	TGTGCCAGCAGCCCCGGGCAGACAGGGCAGACAGATACGCAGTATTTT	CASSPGQTGQTDTQYF
-	TRBJ1-4	-	13	TRBV7-2	TGTGCCAGCAGCGCGTACAGGAATGAAAAACTGTTTTTT	CASSAYRNEKLFF
-	TRBJ1-5	-	13	TRBV27	TGTGCCAGCAGCCTGAGGGTATATCAGCCCCAGCATTTT	CASSLRVYQPQHF
TRBD1	TRBJ1-1	-	15	TRBV2	TGTGCCAGCAGCTTGGGACAGATCAAGAACACTGAAGCTTTCTTT	CASSLGQIKNTEAFF
-	TRBJ1-5	many	14	TRBV7-2	TGTGCCAGCAGCTTGTCCCGGGACATTGAGCCCCAGCATTTT	CASSLSRDIEPQHF
-	TRBJ2-1	-	15	TRBV11-3	TGTGCCAGCAGCTCGGGACTTCAAACTTACAATGAGCAGTTCTTC	CASSSGLQTYNEQFF
-	TRBJ2-5	-	13	TRBV2	TGTGCCAGCAGCGCCGGGATCCAAGAGACCCAGTACTTC	CASSAGIQETQYF
TRBD1	TRBJ2-2	-	15	TRBV18	TGTGCCAGCTCACCGGGGACAGGGAACACCGGGGAGCTGTTTTTT	CASSPGTGNTGELFF
-	TRBJ1-1	-	17	TRBV18	TGTGCCAGCTCACCGGTTCAGGGTATTAGGTTGAACACTGAAGCTTTCTTT	CASSPVQGIRLNTEAFF
-	TRBJ1-3	-	14	TRBV5-4	TGTGCCAGCAGCTTGTACGGCCGTGGAAACACCATATATTTT	CASSLYGRGNTIYF
TRBD2	TRBJ2-1	few	15	TRBV6-6	TGTGCCAGCAGACCTCAAACCCGGGAGGGCAATGAGCAGTTCTTC	CASRPQTREGNEQFF
TRBD1	TRBJ1-2	-	15	TRBV28	TGTGCCAGCAGTTTACCCGGACAGGGGGGATATGGCTACACCTTC	CASSLPGQGGYGYTF
-	TRBJ2-3	-	14	TRBV6-5	TGTGCCAGCAGTTACACACGTTATTCAGATACGCAGTATTTT	CASSYTRYSDTQYF
TRBD2	TRBJ2-1	-	14	TRBV29-1	TGCAGCCCCCGGGGCCCGGCGGGAGGCAATGAGCAGTTCTTC	CSPRGPAGGNEQFF
TRBD2	TRBJ2-3	-	16	TRBV19	TGTGCCAGTAGTATCCCGGGAGGGCCAAGTACAGATACGCAGTATTTT	CASSIPGGPSTDTQYF
-	TRBJ2-1	many	13	TRBV30	TGTGCCTGGTCCGCCGGTCCGCCCAATGAGCAGTTCTTC	CAWSAGPPNEQFF
-	TRBJ2-5	-	12	TRBV28	TGTGCCAGCAGTCCCAGATCTATGACCCAGTACTTC	CASSPRSMTQYF